These 29 T cell receptor beta chains originate from one sample sequenced in a study of blood T cell repertoires in COVID-19. The repertoire was sequenced with immunoSEQ multiplex PCR; TCRdb's copy has only in-frame clones and lacks some. The table includes approximately 390,000 clones, about 89% detected once. Source material: peripheral blood. Receptors were obtained from a woman aged 60-70 years with COVID-19, enrolled during active disease.

The V and J genes are TRBV6-6 and TRBJ2-2; no firm D call. Looked up from germline, CDR1 is MNHNY and CDR2 is SVGAGI (reference sequence). This CDR3 is built from 13 residues. The ends were cut back, 5 bases at V and 0 bases at J, with 4 bases in the middle. The CDR3 reads CASSPSNTGELFF. CDR3 DNA sequence: TGTGCCAGCAGTCCCTCGAACACCGGGGAGCTGTTTTTT.

This sequence joins TRBV4-2 and TRBJ2-2, with 9 positions matching TRBD1. V shed 3 bases, J shed 3 bases, and the junction held 8 bases outside the gene matches. This CDR3 has 17 amino acids. Germline CDR1 reads LGHNA; CDR2 reads YNFKEQ. For the CDR3, the DNA is TGTGCCAGCAGCCATCCCGGGACAGGGAAGGACACCGGGGAGCTGTTTTTT. Residues: CASSHPGTGKDTGELFF.

The chain uses TRBV24-1 and TRBJ2-3, with D tentatively TRBD2 (5 bases). In germline, CDR1 is KGHDR, CDR2 SFDVKD. Trimming cost V 4 bases and J 3 bases, with 16 bases left between them. This CDR3 contains 16 residues. The CDR3 DNA sequence: TGTGCCACCAGTGAGCCCCTAGCCTTTGGGACAGATACGCAGTATTTT. This codes for CATSEPLAFGTDTQYF.

The rearrangement joins TRBV7-6 to TRBJ2-1; 7 bases map to TRBD1. Germline V CDR1 and CDR2: SGHVS, FNYEAQ. With 4 bases clipped from V and 2 bases from J, the junction kept 5 bases outside the gene matches. The CDR3 runs to 15 residues. CDR3 DNA: TGTGCCAGCAGCTCACAGGGGAGAACCTACAATGAGCAGTTCTTC. Amino acid sequence: CASSSQGRTYNEQFF.

The V gene is TRBV2, the J gene TRBJ1-3; D not resolved. The CDR3 is 15 amino acids. V was shortened by 2 bases and J by 0 bases, with 8 bases between the two germline ends. Germline CDR1 reads SNHLY; CDR2 reads FYNNEI. CDR3 sequence reads: CASSETGSSGNTIYF. In nucleotides, the CDR3 is TGTGCCAGCAGTGAAACCGGGAGCTCTGGAAACACCATATATTTT.

V is TRBV28 and J is TRBJ1-5, with a weak D call TRBD1 (6 bases). The CDR3 length is 15 residues. The ends were cut back, 2 bases at V and 5 bases at J, with 13 bases in the middle. Per germline, CDR1 MDHEN and CDR2 SYDVKM. CDR3 sequence: CASSLRKGGHQPQHF. CDR3 in DNA: TGTGCCAGCAGTTTAAGAAAGGGGGGGCATCAGCCCCAGCATTTT.

This clone showed up just a few times. The chain joins TRBV19 to TRBJ1-1; 9 bases match TRBD1. Germline CDR1 reads LNHDA; CDR2 reads SQIVND (reference sequence). V was pared by 7 bases and J by 1 base, with 7 bases of the junction left unmatched. The CDR3 consists of 15 residues. The CDR3 spells CASTSQGAANTEAFF. The CDR3 bases are TGTGCCAGTACCTCACAGGGGGCCGCGAACACTGAAGCTTTCTTT.

The chain recombines TRBV15 with TRBJ1-5; D call uncertain. This CDR3 spans 14 amino acids. Per the germline V gene, CDR1 is LNHNV and CDR2 is YYDKDF (reference sequence). V was cut by 1 base and J by 3 bases, with 7 bases left in between. The CDR3 loop reads CATSRGGNNQPQHF. The CDR3 DNA follows: TGTGCCACCAGCAGAGGAGGGAACAATCAGCCCCAGCATTTT.

The gene calls are TRBV5-1 and TRBJ1-1; D is unclear. Trimming stripped 4 bases from V and 0 bases from J, with 10 bases between. The CDR3 spans 14 residues. Germline CDR1 is SGHRS and CDR2 is YFSETQ. For the CDR3, the DNA is TGCGCCAGCAGCCCGGACGGGGTGAACACTGAAGCTTTCTTT. Protein sequence: CASSPDGVNTEAFF.

This chain joins TRBV7-8 and TRBJ1-3; the match to TRBD1 covers 9 bases. The junction had 9 bases not matched to a gene; V was cut back by 2 bases and J by 4 bases. CDR3 size: 17 residues. Germline assignment: CDR1 SGHVS and CDR2 FQNEAQ. The CDR3 is CASSLYLQGASGNTIYF. The CDR3 nucleotides read TGTGCCAGCAGCTTATATTTACAGGGGGCTTCCGGAAACACCATATATTTT.

CDR3 DNA sequence: TGTGCCAGAAGCTTAGCGCAATGGTGGTTCCACGGGGTAGGGACCCAGTACTTC. Translating it yields CARSLAQWWFHGVGTQYF. The chain is built from TRBV7-5 and TRBJ2-5; TRBD2, the table's D call, was not compared with the DNA. TRBV7-5 is a known pseudogene. There are 18 residues in the CDR3.

The rearrangement links TRBV28 to TRBJ1-2; TRBD1 is a possible D gene (5 bases). Per the germline V gene, CDR1 is MDHEN and CDR2 is SYDVKM. V lost 6 bases and J lost 7, with 12 bases in between. CDR3 size: 12 residues. CDR3 sequence reads: CASSKPQGGYTF. CDR3 bases: TGTGCCAGCAGCAAGCCCCAGGGTGGCTACACCTTC.

The chain combines TRBV4-2 with TRBJ1-3, with D perhaps TRBD1 (5 bases). Trimming removed 3 bases at V and 0 bases at J, with 18 bases between. In germline, CDR1 is LGHNA, CDR2 YNFKEQ. There are 18 residues in the CDR3. For the CDR3, the DNA is TGTGCCAGCAGCCATGTACCGGGGGACGGCCGCTCTGGAAACACCATATATTTT. Encoded protein: CASSHVPGDGRSGNTIYF.

Here the CDR3 DNA reads TGTGCCAGCAGCCAGGGAGGGTTTGGCTACACCTTC. Residues: CASSQGGFGYTF. The chain carries TRBV4-2 and TRBJ1-2; D is ambiguous. CDR3 size: 12 residues. V was clipped by 3 bases and J by 7 bases, with 9 bases between them. The V gene's germline CDR1 is LGHNA and CDR2 YNFKEQ.

The V call is TRBV3-1 (or the pseudogene TRBV3-2), the J call TRBJ1-2; weak D call: TRBD1 (5 bases). Germline CDR1 LGHDT, CDR2 YNNKEL (reference sequence). This CDR3 comprises 13 residues. The V end was cut by 3 bases, the J end by 8 bases, with 13 bases between. The CDR3 sequence is CASSQGQGLGYTF. Written as DNA, the CDR3 is TGTGCCAGCAGCCAGGGTCAGGGACTAGGCTACACCTTC.

The chain has TRBV28 and TRBJ2-1; D is possibly TRBD2 (5 bases). Trimming removed 7 bases from V and 7 bases from J, with 14 bases in between. Germline CDR1 MDHEN, CDR2 SYDVKM. This CDR3 has 13 amino acids. In nucleotides, the CDR3 is TGTGCCAGCAAGGACGGGCCGGGAAATGAGCAGTTCTTC. Residues: CASKDGPGNEQFF.

The chain recombines TRBV7-2 with TRBJ1-3; 11 bases agree with TRBD1. The CDR3 consists of 15 residues. CDR1 is SGHTA and CDR2 is FQGNSA in the germline V gene. The V and J ends lost 7 bases and 2 bases, in that order; junction bases with no gene match: 4. CDR3 nucleotides: TGTGCCAGCAAGCAGGACAGGGGGCCTGGAAACACCATATATTTT. It codes for CASKQDRGPGNTIYF. The full variable domain, completed using reference TRBV7-2 and TRBJ1-3, is GAGVSQSPSNKVTEKGKDVELRCDPISGHTALYWYRQSLGQGLEFLIYFQGNSAPDKSGLPSDRFSAERTGGSVSTLTIQRTQQEDSAVYLCASKQDRGPGNTIYFGEGSWLTVV.

This chain joins TRBV13 and TRBJ1-4; no clear D gene. The CDR3 runs 12 residues. Trimming removed 1 base at V and 8 bases at J, with 5 bases between. Per the germline V gene, CDR1 is PRHDT and CDR2 is FYEKMQ (reference sequence). The CDR3 loop is CASSLDEEKLFF. CDR3 nucleotides: TGTGCCAGCAGCTTAGACGAGGAAAAACTGTTTTTT.

The J gene is TRBJ1-2, the V gene TRBV5-1; no reliable D call. The germline V and J ends were trimmed by 5 bases and 3 bases, with 14 bases remaining between them. CDR3 length: 14 amino acids. Germline V gene data show CDR1 as SGHRS and CDR2 as YFSETQ. DNA of the CDR3: TGCGCCAGCAGACAGATTGGAGGGCACTATGGCTACACCTTC. Residues: CASRQIGGHYGYTF. Supplemented by reference TRBV5-1 and TRBJ1-2, the full variable domain reads KAGVTQTPRYLIKTRGQQVTLSCSPISGHRSVSWYQQTPGQGLQFLFEYFSETQRNKGNFPGRFSGRQFSNSRSEMNVSTLELGDSALYLCASRQIGGHYGYTFGSGTRLTVV.

This chain uses TRBV5-4 with TRBJ1-2; D is possibly TRBD1 (5 bases). Trimming removed 3 bases at V and 8 bases at J, with 17 bases between. In germline, CDR1 is SGHNT, CDR2 YYREEE (reference sequence). This CDR3 contains 14 residues. The CDR3 region has the DNA TGTGCCAGCAGCTATTCCGGGACGGGAGGGGGCTACACCTTC. Its protein product is CASSYSGTGGGYTF.

The chain carries TRBV29-1 and TRBJ2-5; no firm D call. CDR3 size: 12 residues. The V end was cut by 8 bases, the J end by 0 bases, with 10 bases between. The germline CDR1 and CDR2 sequences are SQVTM and ANQGSEA. The CDR3: CSSRLYQETQYF. Here the CDR3 DNA reads TGCAGCTCTCGACTGTACCAAGAGACCCAGTACTTC.

CDR3 DNA sequence: TGTGCCAGCTCACCACGACAGGGTGACACCGGGGAGCTGTTTTTT. Its protein is CASSPRQGDTGELFF. The chain employs TRBV18 and TRBJ2-2, with 7 bases aligning to TRBD1. The V gene's germline CDR1 is KGHSH and CDR2 LQKENI. This CDR3 is 15 amino acids long. V lost 1 base, J lost 3 bases, and 2 bases stayed unmatched.

The chain recombines TRBV24-1 with TRBJ2-2; no firm D call. CDR3 length equals 13 residues. Looked up from germline, CDR1 is KGHDR and CDR2 is SFDVKD. Between the trimmed V and J ends, which lost 8 bases and 5 bases, there was a span of 11 bases. DNA of the CDR3: TGTGCCACCACCCCAGACGGGACCGGGGAGCTGTTTTTT. Protein sequence: CATTPDGTGELFF.

The rearrangement links TRBV5-1 to TRBJ2-1; D is uncertain. Per the germline V gene, CDR1 is SGHRS and CDR2 is YFSETQ. CDR3 size: 15 residues. The V gene lost 1 base and the J gene lost 6 bases, with 14 bases spanning the gap. The CDR3 DNA sequence: TGCGCCAGCAGCTTGAGATTGGGTTCAGGCAATGAGCAGTTCTTC. It encodes CASSLRLGSGNEQFF.

This sequence joins TRBV5-5 and TRBJ2-4, with 9 bases matching TRBD1. The J segment lost 5 bases and the V segment lost 4 bases, leaving 4 bases of the junction unmatched. In germline, CDR1 is SGHKS, CDR2 YYEKEE (reference sequence). The CDR3 spans 14 residues. CDR3 residues: CASSPTGGQNIQYF. The CDR3 coding sequence is TGTGCCAGCAGCCCTACAGGGGGCCAAAACATTCAGTACTTC.

This clone was detected once. The gene calls are TRBV5-1 and TRBJ2-5, with a possible D match to TRBD2 (6 bases). CDR1 and CDR2 (germline): SGHRS, YFSETQ. Trimming stripped 0 bases from V and 4 bases from J, with 16 bases between. The CDR3 has 16 residues. The CDR3 DNA is TGCGCCAGCAGCTTGGAGGGCGGGGCTGTCGCAGAGACCCAGTACTTC. Encoded protein: CASSLEGGAVAETQYF.

The V gene is TRBV10-3, the J gene TRBJ2-5; 9 bases map to TRBD2. With V trimmed by 2 bases and J by 3 bases, 7 bases remained unmatched. This CDR3 contains 16 residues. The V gene's germline CDR1 is ENHRY and CDR2 SYGVKD. The CDR3 here is CAISEPKASGEETQYF. Here the CDR3 DNA reads TGTGCCATCAGTGAGCCCAAGGCTAGCGGGGAAGAGACCCAGTACTTC.

The chain carries TRBV5-1 and TRBJ2-7, with D possibly being TRBD1 (5 bases). This CDR3 is built from 16 residues. Germline loops: CDR1 SGHRS, CDR2 YFSETQ. V lost 4 bases, J lost 0 bases, and 17 bases lay in between. For the CDR3, the DNA is TGCGCCAGCAGCCACCCCGACAGTCATCTCTCCTACGAGCAGTACTTC. It yields the protein CASSHPDSHLSYEQYF.

The V and J genes are TRBV28 and TRBJ2-7; 9 bases map to TRBD2. Germline-derived CDR1 and CDR2 are MDHEN and SYDVKM. J was trimmed by 7 bases and V by 2 bases; bases with no gene match: 6. This CDR3 has 14 amino acids. The CDR3 protein is CASSLAGGPREQYF. CDR3 nucleotides: TGTGCCAGCAGTTTAGCGGGGGGGCCAAGGGAGCAGTACTTC.